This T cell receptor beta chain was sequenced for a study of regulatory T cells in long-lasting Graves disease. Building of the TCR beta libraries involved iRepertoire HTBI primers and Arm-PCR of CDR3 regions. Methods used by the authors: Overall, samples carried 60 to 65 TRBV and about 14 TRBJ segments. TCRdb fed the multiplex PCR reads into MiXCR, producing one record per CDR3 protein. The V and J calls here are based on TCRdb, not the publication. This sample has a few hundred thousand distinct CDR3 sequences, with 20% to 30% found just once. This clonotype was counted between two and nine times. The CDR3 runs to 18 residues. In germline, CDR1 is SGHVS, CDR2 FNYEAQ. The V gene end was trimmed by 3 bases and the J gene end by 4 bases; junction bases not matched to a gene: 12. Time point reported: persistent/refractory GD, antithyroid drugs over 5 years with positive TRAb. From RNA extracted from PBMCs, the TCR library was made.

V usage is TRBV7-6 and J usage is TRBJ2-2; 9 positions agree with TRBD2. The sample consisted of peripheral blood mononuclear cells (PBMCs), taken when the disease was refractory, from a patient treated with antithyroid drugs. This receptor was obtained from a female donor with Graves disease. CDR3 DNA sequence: TGTGCCAGCAGCTTCGGGCCTGGCGGGAGGGCAGGCACCGGGGAGCTGTTTTTT. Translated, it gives CASSFGPGGRAGTGELFF.